A single T cell receptor (beta chain) is shown here with its context. Its target is unknown. Sequencing relied on immunoSEQ assay v3.0, run at survey level. The assay was immunoSEQ multiplex PCR, and TCRdb's table has in-frame clones only and misses some. The sample lists about 20,000 clones, about 82% occurring once. Before DNA extraction, about 0.95-10 million cryopreserved PBMC were held in the samples. This record comes from a study of long-term antiretroviral therapy in people with HIV. The wider study: The earliest specimens came about a decade ahead of the 2015 immediate-ART recommendation.

The CDR3 is 14 residues long. The germline V gene encodes CDR1 SGHRS and CDR2 YFSETQ. V was pared by 1 base and J by 5 bases, with 4 bases of the junction left unmatched. Study observations and caveats: Pre-ART expanded clones dominated the repertoire at every time point. Collection spanned 2004 to 2017; ART regimens may be less effective than current ones.

The source is a man in his sixties with HIV. J is TRBJ1-2 and V is TRBV5-1; TRBD1 aligns across 8 bases. Here the sequenced sample was unsorted PBMCs, taken 1.3 years after starting antiretroviral therapy. The CDR3 DNA follows: TGCGCCAGCAGCTTGACAGGACAGGGTTATGGCTACACCTTC. Amino acids: CASSLTGQGYGYTF.